The 29 T cell receptor beta chains in this list originate from one sample, sequenced in a study of shared clonotypes between healthy human individuals. TCRdb's table, derived via immunoSEQ multiplex PCR, lists solely in-frame clones and lacks some. The sample holds roughly 890,000 clones, approximately 92% seen once. CD45RO-negative, CCR7-selected cells formed the naive CD8 fraction, which excluded terminally differentiated effector memory CD45RA+ cells. Sequenced material: naive CD8+ T cells sorted from blood. Source of these receptors: a young man in good health.

The chain has TRBV5-4 and TRBJ2-7; D remains ambiguous. This CDR3 comprises 13 residues. V lost 3 bases, J lost 3 bases, and 10 bases lay in between. Germline loops: CDR1 SGHNT, CDR2 YYREEE (reference sequence). CDR3 coding DNA: TGTGCCAGCAGCTCCGGACCCAACTACGAGCAGTACTTC. It encodes CASSSGPNYEQYF.

Points on this clone: Other DNA sequences from this sample encode an identical CDR3 as well. V gene TRBV6-4 combines with J gene TRBJ2-1, with 9 positions matching TRBD2. V was clipped by 6 bases and J by 3 bases; unmatched bases: 6. CDR3 size: 15 residues. The germline V gene encodes CDR1 MRHNA and CDR2 SNTAGT. Here the CDR3 reads CASSEAGGSYNEQFF. The DNA of the CDR3 is TGTGCCAGCAGCGAGGCGGGAGGGAGCTACAATGAGCAGTTCTTC.

This sequence joins TRBV11-2 and TRBJ2-3; D unresolved. CDR3 length: 13 residues. Between the trimmed V and J ends, which lost 5 bases and 2 bases, there was a span of 8 bases. Germline V gene lookup returns CDR1 SGHAT and CDR2 FQNNGV. CDR3 nucleotide sequence: TGTGCCAGCAGCCAGGCCGACACAGATACGCAGTATTTT. It codes for CASSQADTDTQYF.

The V gene is TRBV6-5, the J gene TRBJ2-1; 7 bases map to TRBD2. This CDR3 has 15 residues. Germline loops: CDR1 MNHEY, CDR2 SVGAGI. V shed 2 bases and J 4 bases; nucleotides not matched to a gene: 5. The CDR3 region has the DNA TGTGCCAGCAGTTACCGGGACTATGGATACAATGAGCAGTTCTTC. Translating it yields CASSYRDYGYNEQFF.

The chain links TRBV27 to TRBJ1-5; 8 nucleotides agree with TRBD1. There are 15 residues in the CDR3. The ends lost 9 bases at V and 6 bases at J; junction bases unmatched: 13. CDR1 MNHEY and CDR2 SMNVEV come from the germline V gene (reference sequence). The CDR3 DNA follows: TGTGCCAGTGCGCGTGGACAGGGAGTGTCTCAGCCCCAGCATTTT. Translated: CASARGQGVSQPQHF.

The chain couples TRBV29-1 to TRBJ2-2; 11 bases are shared with TRBD2. The CDR3 loop spans 14 amino acids. Germline V gene lookup returns CDR1 SQVTM and CDR2 ANQGSEA. V dropped 4 bases and J dropped 6; count of bases not matched to a gene: 4. CDR3: CSVVGSGRAGELFF. The DNA for the CDR3 is TGCAGCGTTGTGGGTAGCGGGAGGGCCGGGGAGCTGTTTTTT.

This chain uses TRBV10-3 with TRBJ2-3; no definite D call. Germline lookup yields CDR1 ENHRY and CDR2 SYGVKD. The CDR3 is 14 residues long. V shed 6 bases and J shed 0 bases, with 10 bases lying between them. CDR3 region: CAIRDAASTDTQYF. The DNA of the CDR3 is TGTGCCATCAGAGACGCAGCTAGCACAGATACGCAGTATTTT.

In this sample, this clone turned up once. The chain combines TRBV6-1 with TRBJ1-4, with a tentative D call TRBD1 (5 bases). The V gene's germline CDR1 is MNHNS and CDR2 SASEGT. Between the trimmed V and J ends, which lost 4 bases and 8 bases, there was a span of 17 bases. CDR3 length: 15 residues. CDR3 sequence: CASSAPGGVWEKLFF. In nucleotides, the CDR3 is TGTGCCAGCAGTGCCCCCGGAGGGGTTTGGGAAAAACTGTTTTTT.

This chain connects TRBV28 to TRBJ1-5; no clear D. V dropped 3 bases and J dropped 0 bases, with 12 bases sitting between them. The CDR3 loop spans 16 amino acids. Per the germline V gene, CDR1 is MDHEN and CDR2 is SYDVKM. CDR3 loop: CASSFGEVFSNQPQHF. In DNA form, the CDR3 reads TGTGCCAGCAGTTTTGGCGAGGTTTTTAGCAATCAGCCCCAGCATTTT.

This sequence joins TRBV10-2 and TRBJ1-5; D remains ambiguous. Trimming took 0 bases from V and 3 from J, leaving 12 bases between them. The CDR3 runs to 16 residues. Germline CDR1 is WSHSY and CDR2 is SAAADI. CDR3 amino acids: CASSESWQEINQPQHF. The CDR3 DNA sequence: TGCGCCAGCAGTGAGTCTTGGCAGGAAATCAATCAGCCCCAGCATTTT.

The chain links TRBV11-2 to TRBJ2-4, with D perhaps TRBD1 (5 bases). CDR1 SGHAT and CDR2 FQNNGV come from the germline V gene. V was shortened by 1 base and J by 1 base, with 8 bases between the two germline ends. CDR3 length equals 15 residues. CDR3: CASSLGAGAKNIQYF. Here the CDR3 DNA reads TGTGCCAGCAGCTTAGGGGCAGGGGCCAAAAACATTCAGTACTTC.

The rearrangement joins TRBV7-9 to TRBJ2-2; D assignment may be TRBD1 or TRBD2 (6 bases each). CDR3 length: 17 residues. Germline CDR1 reads SEHNR; CDR2 reads FQNEAQ (reference sequence). V lost 6 bases and J lost 1, with 18 bases in between. CDR3 amino acids: CASRLPPRGENTGELFF. The CDR3, as DNA: TGTGCCAGCAGATTACCCCCAAGGGGGGAGAACACCGGGGAGCTGTTTTTT.

The chain employs TRBV13 and TRBJ1-1; 7 bases are shared with TRBD1. V lost 4 bases, J lost 8 bases, and 16 bases stayed unmatched. From germline, CDR1 is PRHDT and CDR2 FYEKMQ (reference sequence). CDR3 length equals 16 residues. CDR3 loop: CASSSRTGELTDEAFF. The CDR3 DNA reads TGTGCCAGCAGCTCACGAACAGGGGAACTCACGGACGAAGCTTTCTTT.

The chain has TRBV7-9 and TRBJ1-5, with D unresolved. The germline V gene encodes CDR1 SEHNR and CDR2 FQNEAQ (reference sequence). The length of the CDR3 is 12 residues. Trimming stripped 2 bases from V and 8 bases from J, with 7 bases between. The CDR3 DNA follows: TGTGCCAGCAGCTTAAGTCAGGAGCCCCAGCATTTT. Amino acid sequence: CASSLSQEPQHF. The full variable domain, rest sourced from reference TRBV7-9 and TRBJ1-5, is DTGVSQNPRHKITKRGQNVTFRCDPISEHNRLYWYRQTLGQGPEFLTYFQNEAQLEKSRLLSDRFSAERPKGSFSTLEIQRTEQGDSAMYLCASSLSQEPQHFGDGTRLSIL.

The chain is built from TRBV9 and TRBJ2-6; 7 bases fit TRBD1. Germline assignment: CDR1 SGDLS and CDR2 YYNGEE. Losses at the gene ends were 0 bases for V and 0 bases for J; bases not matched to a gene: 9. This CDR3 contains 19 residues. CDR3 DNA: TGTGCCAGCAGCGTAGCGGGGACAGAGCGACTCTCTGGGGCCAACGTCCTGACTTTC. Translated, it gives CASSVAGTERLSGANVLTF.

The chain couples TRBV7-9 to TRBJ2-3; D is perhaps TRBD2 (6 bases). Between the trimmed V and J ends, which lost 0 bases and 4 bases, there was a span of 11 bases. Per the germline V gene, CDR1 is SEHNR and CDR2 is FQNEAQ (reference sequence). The CDR3 length is 15 residues. In nucleotides, the CDR3 is TGTGCCAGCAGCTTAGCGCTGGGGGAGGCAGATACGCAGTATTTT. Translating gives CASSLALGEADTQYF.

This clone showed up just once. The V and J genes are TRBV6-1 and TRBJ2-5; D not resolved. Trimming stripped 3 bases from V and 5 bases from J, with 7 bases between. The CDR3 covers 12 residues. Germline values: CDR1 MNHNS, CDR2 SASEGT. The CDR3: CASSEVLETQYF. CDR3 DNA sequence: TGTGCCAGCAGTGAGGTATTGGAGACCCAGTACTTC.

This sequence joins TRBV19 and TRBJ2-7; D remains ambiguous. Trimming stripped 2 bases from V and 2 bases from J, with 13 bases between. The CDR3 has 15 residues. Germline V lookup: CDR1 LNHDA, CDR2 SQIVND (reference sequence). DNA of the CDR3: TGTGCCAGTAGTATAAAAAGACACCCTACCTACGAGCAGTACTTC. This encodes CASSIKRHPTYEQYF.

This clone was found once. The genes are TRBV9 and TRBJ2-5; D may be TRBD2 (6 bases). Looked up from germline, CDR1 is SGDLS and CDR2 is YYNGEE. Trimming cost V 2 bases and J 1 base, with 15 bases left between them. The CDR3 totals 16 residues. The CDR3 coding sequence is TGTGCCAGCAGCGTCGACTCTAGCGCCGCCCAAGAGACCCAGTACTTC. It is translated as CASSVDSSAAQETQYF.

V usage is TRBV5-4 and J usage is TRBJ1-2; 8 nucleotides agree with TRBD1. Per germline, CDR1 SGHNT and CDR2 YYREEE (reference sequence). With V trimmed by 3 bases and J by 4 bases, 11 bases remained unmatched. The CDR3 loop spans 16 amino acids. The CDR3 is CASSSPEDRAPYGYTF. Here the CDR3 DNA reads TGTGCCAGCAGCTCGCCGGAGGACAGGGCTCCCTATGGCTACACCTTC.

This rearrangement joins TRBV27 to TRBJ2-1, with D possibly matching TRBD2 (6 bases). Germline assignment: CDR1 MNHEY and CDR2 SMNVEV (reference sequence). The CDR3 spans 15 residues. With 5 bases removed from V and 1 base from J, the gap between germline ends came to 12 bases. DNA of the CDR3: TGTGCCAGCAGTCAGGGACTCGATTCCTACAATGAGCAGTTCTTC. Residues: CASSQGLDSYNEQFF.

This chain connects TRBV27 to TRBJ2-7; TRBD1 matches 8 bases. The V segment lost 7 bases and the J segment 5 bases; nucleotides outside the gene matches: 4. CDR1 and CDR2 (germline): MNHEY, SMNVEV (reference sequence). The CDR3 covers 12 residues. CDR3 sequence: CASTAGGHEQYF. In DNA form, the CDR3 reads TGTGCCAGCACGGCAGGGGGCCACGAGCAGTACTTC.

This clone was found once. The chain has TRBV14 and TRBJ1-1; 7 bases line up with TRBD1. Germline V gene sequence: CDR1 SGHDN, CDR2 FVKESK. Trimming took 1 base from V and 11 from J; bases not matched to a gene: 4. The length of the CDR3 is 12 residues. The CDR3 DNA is TGTGCCAGCAGCCAAGGTGGGACAGTGGCTTTCTTT. This translates into CASSQGGTVAFF.

The rearrangement joins TRBV6-5 to TRBJ2-3, with D perhaps TRBD1 (5 bases). With 1 base removed from V and 0 bases from J, the gap between germline ends came to 8 bases. The CDR3 sequence is 15 residues long. In germline, CDR1 is MNHEY, CDR2 SVGAGI. CDR3 in amino acids: CASSYWQGSTDTQYF. DNA for the CDR3: TGTGCCAGCAGTTACTGGCAGGGAAGCACAGATACGCAGTATTTT.

The chain has TRBV27 and TRBJ1-1, with D perhaps TRBD1 (5 bases). The V end lost 6 bases, the J end lost 7 bases, and 21 bases lay between the germline ends. Germline V gene sequence: CDR1 MNHEY, CDR2 SMNVEV (reference sequence). The CDR3 consists of 15 residues. The CDR3 loop reads CASSPVGSGKGEAFF. The CDR3, as DNA: TGTGCCAGCAGCCCGGTCGGGTCAGGGAAGGGTGAAGCTTTCTTT.

The chain carries TRBV5-6 and TRBJ1-1; D gene unclear. Looked up from germline, CDR1 is SGHDT and CDR2 is YYEEEE. The CDR3 is made up of 12 amino acids. V lost 3 bases, J lost 7 bases, and 10 bases lay in between. The CDR3 nucleotides read TGTGCCAGCAGCTCCATAACCCTTGAAGCTTTCTTT. Amino acids: CASSSITLEAFF.

The rearrangement links TRBV7-8 to TRBJ2-7; 7 nucleotides agree with TRBD1. J lost 5 bases, V lost 5 bases, and 6 bases had no gene match. The CDR3 is made up of 13 amino acids. CDR1 and CDR2 (germline): SGHVS, FQNEAQ. The DNA for the CDR3 is TGTGCCAGCAGCCCAAACAGGGGCGACGAGCAGTACTTC. This encodes CASSPNRGDEQYF.

The chain links TRBV10-3 to TRBJ1-1; D not certain. Germline V gene lookup returns CDR1 ENHRY and CDR2 SYGVKD. The ends were cut back, 3 bases at V and 1 base at J, with 6 bases in the middle. This CDR3 region has 13 residues. The CDR3 here is CAISDSPNTEAFF. The CDR3 bases are TGTGCCATCAGTGATTCACCGAACACTGAAGCTTTCTTT.

Remarks on this clone: Other DNA sequences within the sample encode an identical CDR3. The chain combines TRBV5-8 with TRBJ2-5; 14 bases align to TRBD2. Germline values: CDR1 SGHTS, CDR2 YDEGEE. The CDR3 loop spans 15 amino acids. With V trimmed by 3 bases and J by 4 bases, 2 bases remained unmatched. This CDR3 reads CASSSGLAGAETQYF. In nucleotides, the CDR3 is TGTGCCAGCAGCTCGGGACTAGCGGGAGCAGAGACCCAGTACTTC.